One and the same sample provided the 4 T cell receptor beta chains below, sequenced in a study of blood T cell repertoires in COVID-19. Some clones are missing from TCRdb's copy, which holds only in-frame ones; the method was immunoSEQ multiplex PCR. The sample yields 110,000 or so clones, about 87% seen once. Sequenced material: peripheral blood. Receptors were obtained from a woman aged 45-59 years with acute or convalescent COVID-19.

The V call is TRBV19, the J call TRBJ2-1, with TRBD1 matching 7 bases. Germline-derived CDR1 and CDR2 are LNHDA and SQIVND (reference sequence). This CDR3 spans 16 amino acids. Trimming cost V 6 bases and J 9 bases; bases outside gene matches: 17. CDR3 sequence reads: CASRKIRDSFYGEQFF. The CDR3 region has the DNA TGTGCCAGTAGGAAAATCCGGGACAGCTTTTACGGTGAGCAGTTCTTC. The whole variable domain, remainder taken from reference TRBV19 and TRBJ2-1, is DGGITQSPKYLFRKEGQNVTLSCEQNLNHDAMYWYRQDPGQGLRLIYYSQIVNDFQKGDIAEGYSVSREKKESFPLTVTSAQKNPTAFYLCASRKIRDSFYGEQFFGPGTRLTVL.

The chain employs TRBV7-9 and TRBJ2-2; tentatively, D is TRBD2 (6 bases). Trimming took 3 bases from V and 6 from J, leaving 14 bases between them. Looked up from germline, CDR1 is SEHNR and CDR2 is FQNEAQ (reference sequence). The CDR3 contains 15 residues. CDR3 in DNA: TGTGCCAGCAGCTTGGGAGGATATGGGCCCGGGGAGCTGTTTTTT. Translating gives CASSLGGYGPGELFF.

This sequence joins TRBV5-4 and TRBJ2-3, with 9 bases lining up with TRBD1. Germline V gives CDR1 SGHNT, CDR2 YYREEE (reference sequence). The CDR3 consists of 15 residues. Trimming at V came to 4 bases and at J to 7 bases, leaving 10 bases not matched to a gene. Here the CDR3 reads CASSIGQGRMYTQYF. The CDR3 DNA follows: TGTGCCAGCAGCATCGGACAGGGGCGTATGTATACGCAGTATTTT.

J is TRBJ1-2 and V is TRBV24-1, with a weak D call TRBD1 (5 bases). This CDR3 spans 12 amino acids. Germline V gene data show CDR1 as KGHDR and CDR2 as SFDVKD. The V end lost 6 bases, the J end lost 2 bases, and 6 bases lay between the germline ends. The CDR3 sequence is CATSPGNYGYTF. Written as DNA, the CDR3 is TGTGCCACCAGTCCAGGGAACTATGGCTACACCTTC.